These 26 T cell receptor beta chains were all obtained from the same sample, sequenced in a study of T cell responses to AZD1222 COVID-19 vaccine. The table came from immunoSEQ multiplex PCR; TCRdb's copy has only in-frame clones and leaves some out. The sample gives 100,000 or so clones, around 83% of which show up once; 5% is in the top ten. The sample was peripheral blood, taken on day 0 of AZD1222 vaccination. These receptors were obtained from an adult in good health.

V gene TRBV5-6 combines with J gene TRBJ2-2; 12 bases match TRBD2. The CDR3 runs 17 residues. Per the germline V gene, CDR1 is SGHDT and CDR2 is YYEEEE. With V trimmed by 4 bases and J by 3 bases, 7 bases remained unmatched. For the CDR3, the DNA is TGTGCCAGCAGCAATCTAGCGGGAGGGCCAGACACCGGGGAGCTGTTTTTT. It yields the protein CASSNLAGGPDTGELFF.

CDR3 bases: TGTGCCAGCAGTGAAGCGGGGGGTCTAGCGGGAGGAGGGACCCAGTACTTC. Protein product: CASSEAGGLAGGGTQYF. The V call is TRBV6-1, the J call TRBJ2-5, with 11 bases aligning to TRBD2. V lost 0 bases to trimming and J lost 7 bases; unmatched junction nucleotides: 10. The CDR3 runs 17 residues. Looked up from germline, CDR1 is MNHNS and CDR2 is SASEGT.

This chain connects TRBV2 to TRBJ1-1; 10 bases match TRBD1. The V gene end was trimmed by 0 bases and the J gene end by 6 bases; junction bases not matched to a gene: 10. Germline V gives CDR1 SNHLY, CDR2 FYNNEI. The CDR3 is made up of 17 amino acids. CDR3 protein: CASSEATGGLQGAEAFF. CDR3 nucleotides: TGTGCCAGCAGTGAAGCGACAGGGGGCCTTCAAGGGGCTGAAGCTTTCTTT. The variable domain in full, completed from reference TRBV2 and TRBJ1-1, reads EPEVTQTPSHQVTQMGQEVILRCVPISNHLYFYWYRQILGQKVEFLVSFYNNEISEKSEIFDDQFSVERPDGSNFTLKIRSTKLEDSAMYFCASSEATGGLQGAEAFFGQGTRLTVV.

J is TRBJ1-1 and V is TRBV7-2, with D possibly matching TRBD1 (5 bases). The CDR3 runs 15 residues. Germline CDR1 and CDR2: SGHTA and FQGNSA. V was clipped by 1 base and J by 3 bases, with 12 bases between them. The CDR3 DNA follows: TGTGCCAGCAGCTTAGAGGGGTTTTCATACACTGAAGCTTTCTTT. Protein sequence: CASSLEGFSYTEAFF. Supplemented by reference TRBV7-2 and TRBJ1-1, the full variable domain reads GAGVSQSPSNKVTEKGKDVELRCDPISGHTALYWYRQSLGQGLEFLIYFQGNSAPDKSGLPSDRFSAERTGGSVSTLTIQRTQQEDSAVYLCASSLEGFSYTEAFFGQGTRLTVV.

The CDR3 bases are TGTGCCAGCAGTGAACGGATGAGCGGGGGCCCGTCGGGCGAGCAGTACTTC. It translates to CASSERMSGGPSGEQYF. The chain is built from TRBV6-1 and TRBJ2-7; 8 bases match TRBD2. The CDR3 contains 17 residues. With 2 bases clipped from V and 6 bases from J, the junction kept 15 bases outside the gene matches. CDR1 and CDR2 (germline): MNHNS, SASEGT.

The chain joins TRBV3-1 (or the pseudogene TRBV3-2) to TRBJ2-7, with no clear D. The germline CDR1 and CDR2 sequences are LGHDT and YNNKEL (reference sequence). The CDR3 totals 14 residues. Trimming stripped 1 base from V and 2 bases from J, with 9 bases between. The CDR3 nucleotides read TGTGCCAGCAGCCAAGTTTCTATTACCTACGAGCAGTACTTC. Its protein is CASSQVSITYEQYF.

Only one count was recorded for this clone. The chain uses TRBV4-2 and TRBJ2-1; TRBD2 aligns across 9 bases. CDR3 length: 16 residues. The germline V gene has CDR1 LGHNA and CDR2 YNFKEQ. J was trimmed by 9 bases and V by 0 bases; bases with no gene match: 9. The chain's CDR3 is CASSQEAGGFLGEQFF. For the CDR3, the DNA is TGTGCCAGCAGCCAAGAAGCGGGAGGCTTTTTGGGTGAGCAGTTCTTC.

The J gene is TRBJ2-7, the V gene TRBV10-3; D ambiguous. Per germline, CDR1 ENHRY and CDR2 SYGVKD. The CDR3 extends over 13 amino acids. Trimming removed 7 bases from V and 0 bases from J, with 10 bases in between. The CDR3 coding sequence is TGTGCCATCAAAACAGAGGACTCCTACGAGCAGTACTTC. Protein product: CAIKTEDSYEQYF.

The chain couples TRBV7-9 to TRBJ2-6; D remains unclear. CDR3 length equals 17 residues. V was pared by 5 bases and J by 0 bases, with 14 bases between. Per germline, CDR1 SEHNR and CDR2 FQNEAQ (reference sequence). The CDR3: CASSPQRSGSGANVLTF. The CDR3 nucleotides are TGTGCCAGCAGCCCCCAAAGGAGTGGCTCTGGGGCCAACGTCCTGACTTTC.

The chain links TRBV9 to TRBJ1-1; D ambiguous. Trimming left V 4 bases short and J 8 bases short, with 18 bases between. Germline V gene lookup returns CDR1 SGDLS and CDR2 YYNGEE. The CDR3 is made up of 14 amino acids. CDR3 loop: CASSPRAPFGEAFF. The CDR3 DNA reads TGTGCCAGCAGCCCCCGGGCCCCCTTCGGGGAAGCTTTCTTT.

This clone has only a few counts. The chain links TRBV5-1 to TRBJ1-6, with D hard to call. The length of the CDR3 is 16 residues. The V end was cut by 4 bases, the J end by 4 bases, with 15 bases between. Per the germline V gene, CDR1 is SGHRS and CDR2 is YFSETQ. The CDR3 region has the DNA TGCGCCAGCAGCCGCGGTCCCTCGGGGTATAATTCACCCCTCCACTTT. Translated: CASSRGPSGYNSPLHF.

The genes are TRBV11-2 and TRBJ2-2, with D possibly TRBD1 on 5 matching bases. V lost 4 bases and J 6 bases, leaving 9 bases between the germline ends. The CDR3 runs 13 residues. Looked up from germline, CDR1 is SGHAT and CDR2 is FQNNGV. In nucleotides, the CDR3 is TGTGCCAGCAGCTCGACAGTTGCCGGGGAGCTGTTTTTT. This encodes CASSSTVAGELFF.

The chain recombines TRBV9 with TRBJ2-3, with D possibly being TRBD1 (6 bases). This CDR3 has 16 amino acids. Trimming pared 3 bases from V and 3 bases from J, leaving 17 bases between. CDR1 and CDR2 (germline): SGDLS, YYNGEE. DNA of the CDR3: TGTGCCAGCAGCGCAAAACAGGGCCGTTCTACAGATACGCAGTATTTT. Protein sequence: CASSAKQGRSTDTQYF. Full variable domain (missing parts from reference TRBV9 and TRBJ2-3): DSGVTQTPKHLITATGQRVTLRCSPRSGDLSVYWYQQSLDQGLQFLIQYYNGEERAKGNILERFSAQQFPDLHSELNLSSLELGDSALYFCASSAKQGRSTDTQYFGPGTRLTVL.

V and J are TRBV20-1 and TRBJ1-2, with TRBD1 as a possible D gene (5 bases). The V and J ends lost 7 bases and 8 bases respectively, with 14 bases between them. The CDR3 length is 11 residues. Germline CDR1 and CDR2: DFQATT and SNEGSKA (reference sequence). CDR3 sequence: CSVPFRGGYTF. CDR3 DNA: TGCAGTGTCCCCTTTAGGGGCGGCTACACCTTC.

The DNA of the CDR3 is TGTGCCAGCAGCGTAGAAGACAGGTCGTGGGAGACCCAGTACTTC. Translating gives CASSVEDRSWETQYF. The V and J genes are TRBV9 and TRBJ2-5; D may be TRBD1 (6 bases). Trimming took off 0 bases at V and 5 bases at J, with 14 bases between the two ends. Germline V gives CDR1 SGDLS, CDR2 YYNGEE. This CDR3 region has 15 residues.

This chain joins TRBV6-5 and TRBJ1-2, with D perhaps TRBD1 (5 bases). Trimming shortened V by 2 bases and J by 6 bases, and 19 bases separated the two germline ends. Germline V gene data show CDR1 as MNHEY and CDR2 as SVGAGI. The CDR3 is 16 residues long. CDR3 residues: CASSYRPRPEDNGYTF. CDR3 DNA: TGTGCCAGCAGTTACCGCCCCAGACCAGAGGACAATGGCTACACCTTC.

CDR3 region: CASSVVEQGRLNEQFF. The CDR3 region has the DNA TGTGCCAGCAGCGTAGTGGAACAGGGGCGCCTCAATGAGCAGTTCTTC. The chain is built from TRBV9 and TRBJ2-1; 7 nucleotides match TRBD1. The length of the CDR3 is 16 residues. Germline V gives CDR1 SGDLS, CDR2 YYNGEE. After removal of 0 bases from V and 6 bases from J, the junction contained 9 bases not matched to a gene.

Here the CDR3 reads CASSATDRDEQYF. As DNA, the CDR3 is TGTGCCAGCAGCGCGACTGACAGGGACGAGCAGTACTTC. The chain is built from TRBV9 and TRBJ2-7; TRBD1 matches at 7 bases. CDR3 length: 13 amino acids. Losses at the gene ends were 3 bases for V and 5 bases for J; bases not matched to a gene: 5. Germline values: CDR1 SGDLS, CDR2 YYNGEE. Based on the CDR3 plus reference TRBV9 and TRBJ2-7, the full variable domain is DSGVTQTPKHLITATGQRVTLRCSPRSGDLSVYWYQQSLDQGLQFLIQYYNGEERAKGNILERFSAQQFPDLHSELNLSSLELGDSALYFCASSATDRDEQYFGPGTRLTVT.

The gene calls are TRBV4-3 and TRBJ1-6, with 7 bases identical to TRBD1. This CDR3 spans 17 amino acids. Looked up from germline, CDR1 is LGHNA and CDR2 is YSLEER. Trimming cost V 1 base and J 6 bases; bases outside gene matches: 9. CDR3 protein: CASSQVSGQGGNSPLHF. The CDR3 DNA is TGCGCCAGCAGCCAAGTGTCGGGGCAGGGGGGTAATTCACCCCTCCACTTT.

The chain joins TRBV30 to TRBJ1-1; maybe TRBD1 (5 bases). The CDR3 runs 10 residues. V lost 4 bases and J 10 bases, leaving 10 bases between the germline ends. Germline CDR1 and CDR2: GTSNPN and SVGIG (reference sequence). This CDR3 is CAWKRGAAFF. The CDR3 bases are TGTGCCTGGAAGAGGGGCGCAGCTTTCTTT.

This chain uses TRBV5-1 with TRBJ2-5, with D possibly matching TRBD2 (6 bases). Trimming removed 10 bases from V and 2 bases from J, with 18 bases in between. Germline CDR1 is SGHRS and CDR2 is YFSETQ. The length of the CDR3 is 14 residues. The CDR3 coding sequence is TGCGCCGTCGAACGACTAGTCCGGCAAGAGACCCAGTACTTC. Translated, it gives CAVERLVRQETQYF.

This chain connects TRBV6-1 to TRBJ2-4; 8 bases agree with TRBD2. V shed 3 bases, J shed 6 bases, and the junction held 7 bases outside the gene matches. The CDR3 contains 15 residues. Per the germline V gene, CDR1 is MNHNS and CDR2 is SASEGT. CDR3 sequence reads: CASSDRGRGGNIQYF. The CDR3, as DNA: TGTGCCAGCAGTGACCGGGGCCGGGGGGGAAACATTCAGTACTTC.

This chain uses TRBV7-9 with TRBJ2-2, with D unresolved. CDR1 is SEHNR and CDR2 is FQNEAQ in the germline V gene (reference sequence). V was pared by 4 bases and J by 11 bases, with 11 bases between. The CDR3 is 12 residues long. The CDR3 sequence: CASSWVGSELFF. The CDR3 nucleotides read TGTGCCAGCAGCTGGGTAGGGTCCGAGCTGTTTTTT.

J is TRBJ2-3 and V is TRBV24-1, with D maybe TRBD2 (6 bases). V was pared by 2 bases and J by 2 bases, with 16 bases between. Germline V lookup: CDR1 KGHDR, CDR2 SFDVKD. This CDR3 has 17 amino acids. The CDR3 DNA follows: TGTGCCACCAGTGATTCGAAGGAAGCGGGCTACACAGATACGCAGTATTTT. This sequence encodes CATSDSKEAGYTDTQYF.

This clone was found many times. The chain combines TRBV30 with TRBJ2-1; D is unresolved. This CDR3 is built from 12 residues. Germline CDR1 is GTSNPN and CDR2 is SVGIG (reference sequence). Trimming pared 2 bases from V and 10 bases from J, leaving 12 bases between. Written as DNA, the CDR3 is TGTGCCTGGAGTCAGAAGGCGTGGGAGCAGTTCTTC. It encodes CAWSQKAWEQFF. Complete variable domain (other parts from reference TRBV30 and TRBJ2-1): SQTIHQWPATLVQPVGSPLSLECTVEGTSNPNLYWYRQAAGRGLQLLFYSVGIGQISSEVPQNLSASRPQDRQFILSSKKLLLSDSGFYLCAWSQKAWEQFFGPGTRLTVL.

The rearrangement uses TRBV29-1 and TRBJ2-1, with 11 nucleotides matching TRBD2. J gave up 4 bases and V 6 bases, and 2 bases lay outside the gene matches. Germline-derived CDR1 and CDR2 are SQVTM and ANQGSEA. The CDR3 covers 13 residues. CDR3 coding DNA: TGCAGCGTGTGGACTAGCGGGTACAATGAGCAGTTCTTC. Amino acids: CSVWTSGYNEQFF.